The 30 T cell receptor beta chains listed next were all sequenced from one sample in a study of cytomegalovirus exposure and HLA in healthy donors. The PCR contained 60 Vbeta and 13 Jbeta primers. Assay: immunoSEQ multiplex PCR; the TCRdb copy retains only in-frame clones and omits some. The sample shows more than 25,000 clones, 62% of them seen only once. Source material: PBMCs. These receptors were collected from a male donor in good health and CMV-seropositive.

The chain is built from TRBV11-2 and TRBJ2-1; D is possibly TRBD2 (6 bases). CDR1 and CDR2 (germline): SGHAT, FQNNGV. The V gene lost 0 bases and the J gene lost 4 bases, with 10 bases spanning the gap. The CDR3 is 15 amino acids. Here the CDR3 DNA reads TGTGCCAGCAGCTTAGAAGGGGCGGGGTACAATGAGCAGTTCTTC. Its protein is CASSLEGAGYNEQFF.

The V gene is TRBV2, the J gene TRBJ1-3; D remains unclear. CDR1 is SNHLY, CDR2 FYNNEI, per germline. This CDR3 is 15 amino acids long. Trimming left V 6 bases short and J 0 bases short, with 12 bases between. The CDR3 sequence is CASRARVRSGNTIYF. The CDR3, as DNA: TGTGCCAGCAGGGCGAGGGTTCGCTCTGGAAACACCATATATTTT.

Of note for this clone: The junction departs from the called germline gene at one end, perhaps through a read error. The chain's CDR3 is CASSLGGQGAGDIQYF. The CDR3 coding sequence is TGCGCCAGCAGTTTGGGGGGACAGGGGGCTGGAGACATTCAGTACTTC. The chain recombines TRBV5-1 with TRBJ2-4; 12 nucleotides align to TRBD1. There are 16 residues in the CDR3. From germline, CDR1 is SGHRS and CDR2 YFSETQ.

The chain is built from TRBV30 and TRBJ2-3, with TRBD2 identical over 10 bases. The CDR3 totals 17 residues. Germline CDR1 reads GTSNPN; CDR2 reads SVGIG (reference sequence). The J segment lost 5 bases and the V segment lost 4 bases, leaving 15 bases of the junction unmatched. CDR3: CAWTPASGRNSRDTQYF. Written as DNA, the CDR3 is TGTGCCTGGACTCCGGCTAGCGGGAGAAATTCTCGAGATACGCAGTATTTT. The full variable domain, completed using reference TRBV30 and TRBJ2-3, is SQTIHQWPATLVQPVGSPLSLECTVEGTSNPNLYWYRQAAGRGLQLLFYSVGIGQISSEVPQNLSASRPQDRQFILSSKKLLLSDSGFYLCAWTPASGRNSRDTQYFGPGTRLTVL.

CDR3 loop: CASSSTGSGKAFF. The CDR3 DNA reads TGTGCCAGCAGCTCGACAGGGAGTGGCAAAGCTTTCTTT. V usage is TRBV7-3 and J usage is TRBJ1-1; 7 bases line up with TRBD1. J was trimmed by 9 bases and V by 4 bases; bases with no gene match: 8. Germline V CDR1 and CDR2: SGHTA, FQGTGA. This CDR3 has 13 amino acids.

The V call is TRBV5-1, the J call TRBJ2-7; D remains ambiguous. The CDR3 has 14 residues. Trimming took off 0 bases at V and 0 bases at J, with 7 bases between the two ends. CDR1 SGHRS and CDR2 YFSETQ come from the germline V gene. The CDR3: CASSLDRSSYEQYF. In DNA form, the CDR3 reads TGCGCCAGCAGCTTGGACCGCAGCTCCTACGAGCAGTACTTC.

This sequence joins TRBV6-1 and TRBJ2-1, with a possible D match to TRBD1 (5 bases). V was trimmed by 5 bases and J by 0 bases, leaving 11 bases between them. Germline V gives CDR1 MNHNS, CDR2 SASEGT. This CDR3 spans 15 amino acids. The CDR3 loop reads CASSSQQDSYNEQFF. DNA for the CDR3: TGTGCCAGCAGTTCCCAACAGGACTCCTACAATGAGCAGTTCTTC.

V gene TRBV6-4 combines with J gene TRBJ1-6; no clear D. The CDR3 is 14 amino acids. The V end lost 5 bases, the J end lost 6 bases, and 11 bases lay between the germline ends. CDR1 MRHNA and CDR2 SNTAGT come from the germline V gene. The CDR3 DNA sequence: TGTGCCAGCAGTTCGATAGGAGGTAATTCACCCCTCCACTTT. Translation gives CASSSIGGNSPLHF.

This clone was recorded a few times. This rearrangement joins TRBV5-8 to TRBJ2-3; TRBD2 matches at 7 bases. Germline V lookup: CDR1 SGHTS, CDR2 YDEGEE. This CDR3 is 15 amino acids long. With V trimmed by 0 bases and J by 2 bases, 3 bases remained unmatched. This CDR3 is CASSLEGLYTDTQYF. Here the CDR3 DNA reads TGTGCCAGCAGCTTGGAGGGACTATACACAGATACGCAGTATTTT.

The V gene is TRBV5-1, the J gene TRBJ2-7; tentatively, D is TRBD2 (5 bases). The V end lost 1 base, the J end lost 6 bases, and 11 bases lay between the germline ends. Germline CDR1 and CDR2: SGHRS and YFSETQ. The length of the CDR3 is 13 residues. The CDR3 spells CASSLILAGEQYF. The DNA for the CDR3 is TGCGCCAGCAGCTTGATCCTAGCTGGCGAGCAGTACTTC.

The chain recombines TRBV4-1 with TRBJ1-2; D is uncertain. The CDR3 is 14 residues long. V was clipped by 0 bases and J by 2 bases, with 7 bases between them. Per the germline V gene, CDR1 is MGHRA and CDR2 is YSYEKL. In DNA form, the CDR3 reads TGCGCCAGCAGCCAAGATGCTGAGAACTATGGCTACACCTTC. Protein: CASSQDAENYGYTF.

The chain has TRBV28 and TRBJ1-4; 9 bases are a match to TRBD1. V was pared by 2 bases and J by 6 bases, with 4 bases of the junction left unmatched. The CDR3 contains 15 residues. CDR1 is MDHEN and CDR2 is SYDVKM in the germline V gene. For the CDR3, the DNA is TGTGCCAGCAGTTTAGGGGGACAGGGCCATGAAAAACTGTTTTTT. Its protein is CASSLGGQGHEKLFF.

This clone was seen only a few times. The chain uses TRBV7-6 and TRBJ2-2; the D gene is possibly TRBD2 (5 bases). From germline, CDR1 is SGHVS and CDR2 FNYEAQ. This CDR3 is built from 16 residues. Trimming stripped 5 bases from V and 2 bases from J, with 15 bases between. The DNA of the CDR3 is TGTGCCAGCAGCCCCGGGATCCAGGCAAACACCGGGGAGCTGTTTTTT. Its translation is CASSPGIQANTGELFF.

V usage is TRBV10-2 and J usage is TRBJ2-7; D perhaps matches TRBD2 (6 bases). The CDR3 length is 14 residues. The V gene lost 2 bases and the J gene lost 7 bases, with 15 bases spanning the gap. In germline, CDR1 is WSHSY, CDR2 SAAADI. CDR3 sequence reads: CASSETSSVEEQYF. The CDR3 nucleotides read TGCGCCAGCAGTGAGACCTCTAGCGTAGAAGAGCAGTACTTC.

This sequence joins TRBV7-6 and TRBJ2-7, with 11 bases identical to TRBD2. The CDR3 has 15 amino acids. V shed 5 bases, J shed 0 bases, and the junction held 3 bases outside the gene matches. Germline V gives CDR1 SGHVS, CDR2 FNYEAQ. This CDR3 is CASSAGTSGSYEQYF. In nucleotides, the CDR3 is TGTGCCAGCAGCGCCGGGACTAGCGGCTCCTACGAGCAGTACTTC.

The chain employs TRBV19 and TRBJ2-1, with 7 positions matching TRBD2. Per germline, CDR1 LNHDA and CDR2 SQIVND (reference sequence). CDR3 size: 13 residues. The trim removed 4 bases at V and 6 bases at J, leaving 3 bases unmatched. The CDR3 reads CASSTTSFNEQFF. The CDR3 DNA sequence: TGTGCCAGTAGTACGACTAGCTTCAATGAGCAGTTCTTC.

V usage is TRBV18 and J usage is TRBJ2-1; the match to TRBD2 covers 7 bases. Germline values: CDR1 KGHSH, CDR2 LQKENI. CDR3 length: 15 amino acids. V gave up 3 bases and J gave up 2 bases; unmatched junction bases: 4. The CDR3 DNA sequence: TGTGCCAGCTCACCCACTCGGGGGGCCTACAATGAGCAGTTCTTC. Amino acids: CASSPTRGAYNEQFF.

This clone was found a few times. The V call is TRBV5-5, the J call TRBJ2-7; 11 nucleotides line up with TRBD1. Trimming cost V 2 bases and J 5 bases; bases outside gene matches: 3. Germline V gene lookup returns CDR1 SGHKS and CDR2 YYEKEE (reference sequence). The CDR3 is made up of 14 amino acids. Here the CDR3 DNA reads TGTGCCAGCAGCTTAGGACAGGGGGCTGACGAGCAGTACTTC. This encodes CASSLGQGADEQYF.

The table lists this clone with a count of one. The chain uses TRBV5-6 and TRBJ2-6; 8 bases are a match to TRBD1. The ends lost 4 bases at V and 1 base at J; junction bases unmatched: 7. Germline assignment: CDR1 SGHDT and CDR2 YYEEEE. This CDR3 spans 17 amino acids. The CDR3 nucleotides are TGTGCCAGCAGCCTAAACAGGGGGTGGTCTGGGGCCAACGTCCTGACTTTC. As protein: CASSLNRGWSGANVLTF.

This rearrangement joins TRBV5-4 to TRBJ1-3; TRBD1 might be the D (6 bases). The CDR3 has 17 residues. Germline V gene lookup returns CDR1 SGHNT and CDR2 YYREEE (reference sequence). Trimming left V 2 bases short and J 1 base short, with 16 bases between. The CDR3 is CASSFPAGGASGNTIYF. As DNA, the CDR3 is TGTGCCAGCAGCTTCCCGGCGGGGGGCGCTTCTGGAAACACCATATATTTT.

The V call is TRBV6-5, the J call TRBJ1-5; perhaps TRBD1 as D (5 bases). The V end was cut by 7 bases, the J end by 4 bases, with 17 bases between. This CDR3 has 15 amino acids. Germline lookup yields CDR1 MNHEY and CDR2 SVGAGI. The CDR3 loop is CASNPGTGYNQPQHF. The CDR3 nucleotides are TGTGCCAGCAACCCAGGGACTGGATATAATCAGCCCCAGCATTTT.

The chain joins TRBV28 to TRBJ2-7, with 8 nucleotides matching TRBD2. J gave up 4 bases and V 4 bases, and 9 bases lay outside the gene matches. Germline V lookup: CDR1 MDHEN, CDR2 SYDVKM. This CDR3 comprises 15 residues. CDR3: CASSSLEREIYEQYF. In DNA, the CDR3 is TGTGCCAGCAGTTCTCTCGAGCGGGAGATATACGAGCAGTACTTC.

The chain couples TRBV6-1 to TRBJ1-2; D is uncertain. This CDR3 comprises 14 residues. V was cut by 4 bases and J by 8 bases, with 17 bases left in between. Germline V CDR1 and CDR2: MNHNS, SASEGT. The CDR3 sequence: CASSAPPGSPGYTF. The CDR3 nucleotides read TGTGCCAGCAGTGCCCCTCCGGGGAGCCCCGGCTACACCTTC.

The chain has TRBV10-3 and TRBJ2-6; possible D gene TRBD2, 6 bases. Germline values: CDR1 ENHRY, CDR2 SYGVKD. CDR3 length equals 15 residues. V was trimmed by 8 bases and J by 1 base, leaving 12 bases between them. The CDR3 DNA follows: TGTGCCATCTCGGGGGTTAGGTCTGGGGCCAACGTCCTGACTTTC. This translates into CAISGVRSGANVLTF.

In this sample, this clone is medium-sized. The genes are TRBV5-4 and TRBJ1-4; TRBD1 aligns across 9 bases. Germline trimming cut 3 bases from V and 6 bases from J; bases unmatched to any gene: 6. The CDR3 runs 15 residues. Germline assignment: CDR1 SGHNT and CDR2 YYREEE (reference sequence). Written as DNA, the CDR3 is TGTGCCAGCAGCTACAACAGGGGGCTTGATGAAAAACTGTTTTTT. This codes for CASSYNRGLDEKLFF.

The CDR3 DNA reads as TGTGCCAGCAGCCAAACCGGACAGGGTGGCTACACCTTC. Protein: CASSQTGQGGYTF. The chain uses TRBV5-4 and TRBJ1-2, with 8 bases that match TRBD1. With V trimmed by 4 bases and J by 7 bases, 6 bases remained unmatched. Germline CDR1 is SGHNT and CDR2 is YYREEE (reference sequence). The CDR3 length is 13 residues. Based on the CDR3 plus reference TRBV5-4 and TRBJ1-2, the full variable domain is ETGVTQSPTHLIKTRGQQVTLRCSSQSGHNTVSWYQQALGQGPQFIFQYYREEENGRGNFPPRFSGLQFPNYSSELNVNALELDDSALYLCASSQTGQGGYTFGSGTRLTVV.

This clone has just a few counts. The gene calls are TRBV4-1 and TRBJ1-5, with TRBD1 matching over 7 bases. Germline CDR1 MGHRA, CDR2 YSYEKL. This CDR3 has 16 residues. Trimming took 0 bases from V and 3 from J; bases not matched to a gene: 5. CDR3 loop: CASSQEGRGNNQPQHF. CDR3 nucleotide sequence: TGCGCCAGCAGCCAAGAGGGCAGGGGGAACAATCAGCCCCAGCATTTT.

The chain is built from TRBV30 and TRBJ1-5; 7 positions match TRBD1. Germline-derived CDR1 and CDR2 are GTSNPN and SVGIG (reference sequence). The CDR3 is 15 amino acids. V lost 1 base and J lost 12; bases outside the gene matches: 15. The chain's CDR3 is CAWSGTGSLGNFQHF. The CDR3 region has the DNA TGTGCCTGGAGTGGGACAGGCAGCCTTGGCAATTTCCAGCATTTT.

The DNA for the CDR3 is TGTGCCAGCTCACCTATAGACAGCTCCTACAATGAGCAGTTCTTC. Its translation: CASSPIDSSYNEQFF. This chain connects TRBV18 to TRBJ2-1; maybe TRBD1 (5 bases). V gave up 3 bases and J gave up 0 bases, with 9 bases separating them. The CDR3 has 15 residues. Germline V gene sequence: CDR1 KGHSH, CDR2 LQKENI.

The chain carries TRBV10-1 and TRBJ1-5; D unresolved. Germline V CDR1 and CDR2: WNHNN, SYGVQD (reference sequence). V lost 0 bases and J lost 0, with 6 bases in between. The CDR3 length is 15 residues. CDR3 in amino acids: CASSESQVSNQPQHF. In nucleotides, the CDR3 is TGCGCCAGCAGTGAGTCGCAGGTTAGCAATCAGCCCCAGCATTTT.